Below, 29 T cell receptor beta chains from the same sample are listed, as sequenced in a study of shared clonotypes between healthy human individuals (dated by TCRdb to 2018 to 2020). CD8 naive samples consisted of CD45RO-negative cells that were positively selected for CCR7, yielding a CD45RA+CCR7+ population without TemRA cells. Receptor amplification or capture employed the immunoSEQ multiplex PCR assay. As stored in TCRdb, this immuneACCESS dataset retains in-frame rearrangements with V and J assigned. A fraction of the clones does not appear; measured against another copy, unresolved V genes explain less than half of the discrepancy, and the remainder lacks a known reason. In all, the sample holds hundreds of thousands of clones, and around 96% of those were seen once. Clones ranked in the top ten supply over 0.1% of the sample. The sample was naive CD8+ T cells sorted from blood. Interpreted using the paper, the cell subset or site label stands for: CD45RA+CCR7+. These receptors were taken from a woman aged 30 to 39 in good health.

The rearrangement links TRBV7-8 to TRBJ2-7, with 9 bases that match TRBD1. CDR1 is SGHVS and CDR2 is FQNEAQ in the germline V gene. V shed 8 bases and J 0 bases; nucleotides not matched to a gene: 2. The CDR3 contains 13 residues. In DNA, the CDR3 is TGTGCCAGCGGGACAGGGTTCTCCTACGAGCAGTACTTC. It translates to CASGTGFSYEQYF.

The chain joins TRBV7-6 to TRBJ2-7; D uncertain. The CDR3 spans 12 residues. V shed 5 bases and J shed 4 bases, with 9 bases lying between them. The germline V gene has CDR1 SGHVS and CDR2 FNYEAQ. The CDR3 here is CASSPPRYEQYF. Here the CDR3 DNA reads TGTGCCAGCAGCCCCCCCCGTTACGAGCAGTACTTC.

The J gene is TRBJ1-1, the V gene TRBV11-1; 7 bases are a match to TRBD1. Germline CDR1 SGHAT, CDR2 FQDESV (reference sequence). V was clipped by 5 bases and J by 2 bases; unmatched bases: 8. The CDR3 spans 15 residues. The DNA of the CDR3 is TGTGCCAGCAGCGCCACCGGGACAGACAACACTGAAGCTTTCTTT. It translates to CASSATGTDNTEAFF.

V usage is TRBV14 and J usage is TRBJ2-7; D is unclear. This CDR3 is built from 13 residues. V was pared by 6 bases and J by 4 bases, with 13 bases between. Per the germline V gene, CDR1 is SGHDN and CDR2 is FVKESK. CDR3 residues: CASRTFPTYEQYF. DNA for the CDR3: TGTGCCAGCAGAACCTTCCCCACATACGAGCAGTACTTC.

The CDR3 loop is CASSLPRDSYNEQFF. The CDR3 DNA follows: TGTGCCAGCAGCTTACCGCGGGACTCCTACAATGAGCAGTTCTTC. The chain is built from TRBV13 and TRBJ2-1; tentative D call: TRBD2 (6 bases). The CDR3 has 15 amino acids. Germline values: CDR1 PRHDT, CDR2 FYEKMQ (reference sequence). V lost 2 bases to trimming and J lost 0 bases, with 8 bases between them.

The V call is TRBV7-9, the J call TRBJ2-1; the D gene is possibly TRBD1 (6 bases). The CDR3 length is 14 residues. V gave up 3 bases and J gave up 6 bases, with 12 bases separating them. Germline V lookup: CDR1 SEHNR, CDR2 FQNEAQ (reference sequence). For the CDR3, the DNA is TGTGCCAGCAGCTTTAGTCAGGGGCGCAATGAGCAGTTCTTC. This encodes CASSFSQGRNEQFF. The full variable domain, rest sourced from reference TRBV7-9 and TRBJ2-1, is DTGVSQNPRHKITKRGQNVTFRCDPISEHNRLYWYRQTLGQGPEFLTYFQNEAQLEKSRLLSDRFSAERPKGSFSTLEIQRTEQGDSAMYLCASSFSQGRNEQFFGPGTRLTVL.

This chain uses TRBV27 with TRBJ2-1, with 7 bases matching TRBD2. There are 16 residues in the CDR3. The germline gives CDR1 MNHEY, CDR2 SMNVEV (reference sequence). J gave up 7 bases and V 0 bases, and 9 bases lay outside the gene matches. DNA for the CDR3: TGTGCCAGCAGTTTATCTGCGGGAGCAAACCCGAATGAGCAGTTCTTC. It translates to CASSLSAGANPNEQFF.

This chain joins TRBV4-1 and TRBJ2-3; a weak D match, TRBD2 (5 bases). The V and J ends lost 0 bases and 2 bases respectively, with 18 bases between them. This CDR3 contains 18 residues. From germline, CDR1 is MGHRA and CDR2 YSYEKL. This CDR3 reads CASSQDPPGLSVTDTQYF. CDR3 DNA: TGCGCCAGCAGCCAAGATCCCCCAGGACTCTCTGTCACAGATACGCAGTATTTT.

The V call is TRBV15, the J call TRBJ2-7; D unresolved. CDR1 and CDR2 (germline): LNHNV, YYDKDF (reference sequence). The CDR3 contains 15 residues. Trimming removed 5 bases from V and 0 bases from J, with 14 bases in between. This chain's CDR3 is CATSDTWQPSYEQYF. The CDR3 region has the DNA TGTGCCACCAGCGACACTTGGCAGCCCTCCTACGAGCAGTACTTC.

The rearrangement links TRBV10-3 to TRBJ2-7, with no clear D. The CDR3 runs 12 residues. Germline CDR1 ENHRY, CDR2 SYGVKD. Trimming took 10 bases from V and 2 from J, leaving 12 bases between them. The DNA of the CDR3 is TGTGCCAGCTCCCTTAATACCTACGAGCAGTACTTC. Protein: CASSLNTYEQYF.

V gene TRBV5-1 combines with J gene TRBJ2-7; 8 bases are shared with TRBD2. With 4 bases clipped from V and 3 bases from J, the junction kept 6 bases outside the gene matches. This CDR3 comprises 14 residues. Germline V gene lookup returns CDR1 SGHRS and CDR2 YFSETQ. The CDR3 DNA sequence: TGCGCCAGCAGCCGATTGGGACTAGTCTACGAGCAGTACTTC. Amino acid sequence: CASSRLGLVYEQYF.

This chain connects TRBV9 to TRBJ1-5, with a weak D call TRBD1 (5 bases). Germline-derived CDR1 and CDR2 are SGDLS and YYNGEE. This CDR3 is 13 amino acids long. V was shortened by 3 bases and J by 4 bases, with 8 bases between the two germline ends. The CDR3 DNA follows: TGTGCCAGCAGCGGGGACGGAAATCAGCCCCAGCATTTT. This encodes CASSGDGNQPQHF.

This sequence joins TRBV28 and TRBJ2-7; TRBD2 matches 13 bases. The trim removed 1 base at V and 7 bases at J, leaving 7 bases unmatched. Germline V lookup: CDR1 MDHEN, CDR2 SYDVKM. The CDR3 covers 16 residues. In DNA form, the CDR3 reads TGTGCCAGCAGTTTATTAGCCGGGACTAGCGGGATAGAGCAGTACTTC. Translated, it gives CASSLLAGTSGIEQYF.

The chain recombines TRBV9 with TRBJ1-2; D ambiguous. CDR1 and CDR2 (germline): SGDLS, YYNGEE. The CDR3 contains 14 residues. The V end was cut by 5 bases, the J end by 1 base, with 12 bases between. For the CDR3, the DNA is TGTGCCAGCAGTGACCGGTCAGATAACTATGGCTACACCTTC. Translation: CASSDRSDNYGYTF.

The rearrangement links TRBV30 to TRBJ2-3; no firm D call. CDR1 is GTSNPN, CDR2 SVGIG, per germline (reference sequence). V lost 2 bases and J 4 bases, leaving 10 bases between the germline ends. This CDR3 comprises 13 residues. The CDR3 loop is CAWSTPLADTQYF. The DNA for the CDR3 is TGTGCCTGGAGTACCCCTCTGGCAGATACGCAGTATTTT.

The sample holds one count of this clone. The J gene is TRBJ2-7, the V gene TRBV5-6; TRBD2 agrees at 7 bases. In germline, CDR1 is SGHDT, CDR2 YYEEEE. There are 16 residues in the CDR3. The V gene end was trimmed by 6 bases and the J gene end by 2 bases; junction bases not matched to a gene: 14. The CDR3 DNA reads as TGTGCCAGCACCCCGGGGGAACTAGCGTCCCCCTACGAGCAGTACTTC. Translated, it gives CASTPGELASPYEQYF.

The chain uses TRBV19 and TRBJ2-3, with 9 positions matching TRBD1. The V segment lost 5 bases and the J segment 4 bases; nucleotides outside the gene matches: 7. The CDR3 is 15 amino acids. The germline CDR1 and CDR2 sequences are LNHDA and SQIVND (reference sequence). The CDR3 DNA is TGTGCCAGTAGTGCAGGGGACAGGGAGCCAGATACGCAGTATTTT. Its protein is CASSAGDREPDTQYF.

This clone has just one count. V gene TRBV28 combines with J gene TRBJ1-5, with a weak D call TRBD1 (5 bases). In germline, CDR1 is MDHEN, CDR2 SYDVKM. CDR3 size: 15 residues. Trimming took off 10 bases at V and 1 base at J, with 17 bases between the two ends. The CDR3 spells CATTWGGMSNQPQHF. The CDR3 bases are TGTGCCACCACATGGGGGGGAATGAGCAATCAGCCCCAGCATTTT.

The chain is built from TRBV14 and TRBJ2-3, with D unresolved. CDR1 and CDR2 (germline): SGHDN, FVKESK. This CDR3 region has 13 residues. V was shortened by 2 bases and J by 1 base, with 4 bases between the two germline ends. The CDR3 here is CASSQFRTDTQYF. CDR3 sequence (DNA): TGTGCCAGCAGCCAATTTCGCACAGATACGCAGTATTTT.

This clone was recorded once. The CDR3: CASSTGLFYNEQFF. CDR3 bases: TGTGCCAGCAGTACGGGACTCTTTTACAATGAGCAGTTCTTC. The chain combines TRBV27 with TRBJ2-1; D may be TRBD2 (6 bases). Germline CDR1 and CDR2: MNHEY and SMNVEV (reference sequence). This CDR3 comprises 14 residues. V was clipped by 5 bases and J by 4 bases, with 12 bases between them.

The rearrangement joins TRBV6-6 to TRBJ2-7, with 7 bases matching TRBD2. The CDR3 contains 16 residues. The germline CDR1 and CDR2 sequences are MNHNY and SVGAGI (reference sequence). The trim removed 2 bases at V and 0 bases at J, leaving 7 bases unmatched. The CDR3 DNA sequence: TGTGCCAGCAGTTACAAAGTCGGCGGGAGCTCCTACGAGCAGTACTTC. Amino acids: CASSYKVGGSSYEQYF.

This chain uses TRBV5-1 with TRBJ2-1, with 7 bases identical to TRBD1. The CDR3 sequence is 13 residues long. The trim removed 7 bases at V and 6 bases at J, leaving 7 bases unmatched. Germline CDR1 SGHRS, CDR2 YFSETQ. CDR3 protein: CASQGRDSNEQFF. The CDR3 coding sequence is TGCGCCAGCCAGGGCCGGGACAGCAATGAGCAGTTCTTC.

CDR3 amino acids: CASKPSDSAYEQYF. The CDR3 DNA reads TGTGCCAGCAAGCCCTCCGACAGTGCCTACGAGCAGTACTTC. The genes are TRBV25-1 and TRBJ2-7, with D possibly TRBD1 on 5 matching bases. Germline V CDR1 and CDR2: MGHDK, SYGVNS. V lost 7 bases and J 2 bases, leaving 15 bases between the germline ends. This CDR3 comprises 14 residues.

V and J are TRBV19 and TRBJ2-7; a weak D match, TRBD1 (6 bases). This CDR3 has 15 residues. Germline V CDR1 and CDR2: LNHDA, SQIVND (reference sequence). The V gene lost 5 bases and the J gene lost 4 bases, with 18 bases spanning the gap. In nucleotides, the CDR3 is TGTGCCAGTAGTCCGCAACAGGGCGCCTATTACGAGCAGTACTTC. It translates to CASSPQQGAYYEQYF.

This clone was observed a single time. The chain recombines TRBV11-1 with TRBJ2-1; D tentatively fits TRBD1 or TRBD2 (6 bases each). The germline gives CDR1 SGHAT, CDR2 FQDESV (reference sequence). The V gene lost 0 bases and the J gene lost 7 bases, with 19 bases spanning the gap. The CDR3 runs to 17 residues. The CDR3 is CASSLAPGGPRGNEQFF. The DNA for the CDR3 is TGTGCCAGCAGCTTAGCACCCGGAGGGCCGAGGGGGAATGAGCAGTTCTTC.

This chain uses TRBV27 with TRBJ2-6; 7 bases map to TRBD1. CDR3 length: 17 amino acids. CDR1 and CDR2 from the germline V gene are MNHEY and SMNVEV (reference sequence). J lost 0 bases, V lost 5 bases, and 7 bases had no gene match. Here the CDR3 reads CASSPMAGGSGANVLTF. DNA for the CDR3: TGTGCCAGCAGTCCAATGGCAGGGGGCTCTGGGGCCAACGTCCTGACTTTC.

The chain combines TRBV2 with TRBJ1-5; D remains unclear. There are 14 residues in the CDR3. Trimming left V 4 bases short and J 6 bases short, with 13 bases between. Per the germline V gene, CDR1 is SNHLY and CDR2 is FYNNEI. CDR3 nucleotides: TGTGCCAGCAGTGGGCGAGAAGGGTTTCAGCCCCAGCATTTT. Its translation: CASSGREGFQPQHF.

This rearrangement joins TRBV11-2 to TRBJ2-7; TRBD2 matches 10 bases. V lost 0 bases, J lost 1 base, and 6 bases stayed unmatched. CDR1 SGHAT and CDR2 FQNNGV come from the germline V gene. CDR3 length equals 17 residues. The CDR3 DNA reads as TGTGCCAGCAGCTTAGAAGCCCAGCGGGAGGGATCCTACGAGCAGTACTTC. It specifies CASSLEAQREGSYEQYF.

CDR3 sequence reads: CASSDITPSRVAYEQYF. CDR3 DNA: TGTGCCAGCAGTGACATCACCCCGTCGAGGGTAGCCTACGAGCAGTACTTC. This chain uses TRBV6-1 with TRBJ2-7, with D possibly TRBD2 on 5 matching bases. The CDR3 has 17 amino acids. The germline V gene has CDR1 MNHNS and CDR2 SASEGT. Trimming took 3 bases from V and 2 from J, leaving 20 bases between them.